These T cell receptor beta chains were read from a single sample in a study of blood T cell repertoires in COVID-19. Libraries were prepared by immunoSEQ multiplex PCR; TCRdb keeps only in-frame clonotypes and omits some of them. The table shows about 240,000 clones, with 80% to 85% occurring only once. Material for sequencing was peripheral blood. All receptors come from a woman aged 55-70 years with active or convalescent COVID-19. Each CDR3 is given with its conserved first and last residue. A D gene is named only where the DNA matches it firmly. The listing skips clone size in some rows; elsewhere it reads once, few, many or a size class.

j_call	d_call	v_call	clone_size	cdr3_aa	cdr3_nt
TRBJ2-7	NA	TRBV2	NA	CASSGDYEQYF	TGTGCCAGCAGTGGAGACTACGAGCAGTACTTC
TRBJ1-1	NA	TRBV30	NA	CAWSVVRDTEAFF	TGTGCCTGGAGTGTCGTCCGAGACACTGAAGCTTTCTTT
TRBJ2-3	TRBD2	TRBV6-6	once	CASSRDLAGGYTDTQYF	TGTGCCAGCAGTCGGGATCTAGCGGGGGGTTACACAGATACGCAGTATTTT
TRBJ1-1	NA	TRBV29-1	NA	CSARSATEAFF	TGCAGCGCCAGGTCGGCCACTGAAGCTTTCTTT
TRBJ2-2	NA	TRBV7-2	NA	CASSLEERVFANTGELFF	TGTGCCAGCAGCTTAGAGGAGAGGGTTTTCGCGAACACCGGGGAGCTGTTTTTT
TRBJ1-4	NA	TRBV9	NA	CASSVWGTVDEKLFF	TGTGCCAGCAGCGTATGGGGGACTGTGGATGAAAAACTGTTTTTT
TRBJ2-2	TRBD2	TRBV7-3	once	CASSLAGGPSGELFF	TGTGCCAGCAGTTTGGCGGGGGGGCCCTCCGGGGAGCTGTTTTTT
TRBJ2-3	TRBD1	TRBV5-1	NA	CASSSGQLSTDTQYF	TGCGCCAGCAGCTCGGGACAGCTAAGCACAGATACGCAGTATTTT
TRBJ1-1	NA	TRBV6-5	few	CASSRNTEAFF	TGTGCCAGCAGCCGGAACACTGAAGCTTTCTTT
TRBJ2-5	TRBD2	TRBV5-4	NA	CAIRPSGEYQETQYF	TGTGCCATCCGGCCTAGCGGGGAATACCAAGAGACCCAGTACTTC
TRBJ1-2	NA	TRBV29-1	few	CSVEDPPPVYGYTF	TGCAGCGTTGAAGATCCCCCCCCGGTATATGGCTACACCTTC
TRBJ2-7	NA	TRBV6-1	few	CASSELTGIYEQYF	TGTGCCAGCAGTGAACTAACAGGGATCTACGAGCAGTACTTC
TRBJ1-3	NA	TRBV4-1	few	CASSQVWGLGNTIYF	TGCGCCAGCAGCCAAGTATGGGGGCTTGGAAACACCATATATTTT
TRBJ2-6	TRBD2	TRBV3-1/TRBV3-2	NA	CASSQGGGAGANVLTF	TGTGCCAGCAGCCAGGGCGGGGGGGCTGGGGCCAACGTCCTGACTTTC
TRBJ2-1	NA	TRBV19	NA	CASSYNNYNEQFF	TGTGCCAGTAGTTACAACAATTACAATGAGCAGTTCTTC
TRBJ2-3	NA	TRBV6-6	once	CASTTGQGTDTQYF	TGTGCCAGCACAACTGGACAAGGCACAGATACGCAGTATTTT
TRBJ1-1	NA	TRBV7-3	NA	CASSHESNTEAFF	TGTGCCAGCAGCCACGAGTCAAACACTGAAGCTTTCTTT
TRBJ1-2	TRBD1	TRBV6-5	NA	CASRPGTGSVGSF	TGTGCCAGCAGGCCCGGGACAGGGTCCGTCGGCTCCTTC
TRBJ2-1	TRBD2	TRBV10-3	NA	CAISERSGGVVYNEQFF	TGTGCCATCAGTGAGAGGTCGGGGGGGGTTGTATACAATGAGCAGTTCTTC
TRBJ1-1	NA	TRBV19	once	CASSITENTEAFF	TGTGCCAGTAGTATTACAGAGAACACTGAAGCTTTCTTT
TRBJ1-1	NA	TRBV19	once	CASKVVGGTEAFF	TGTGCCAGTAAGGTTGTGGGAGGCACTGAAGCTTTCTTT
TRBJ2-7	TRBD1	TRBV27	NA	CASSSRTGTHEQYF	TGTGCCAGCAGTTCACGGACAGGGACCCACGAGCAGTACTTC
TRBJ1-1	NA	TRBV4-1	NA	CASSHGNRANTEAFF	TGCGCCAGCAGCCACGGTAACAGGGCGAACACTGAAGCTTTCTTT
TRBJ2-5	TRBD1	TRBV15	NA	CATSIRGQPQETQYF	TGTGCCACCAGCATCCGGGGACAGCCCCAAGAGACCCAGTACTTC
TRBJ2-5	NA	TRBV27	NA	CASSRGLALQETQYF	TGTGCCAGCAGCCGTGGGCTAGCCCTCCAAGAGACCCAGTACTTC
TRBJ1-6	NA	TRBV18	NA	CACRPGSHSPLHF	TGTGCCTGCCGGCCGGGGTCTCATTCACCCCTCCACTTT
TRBJ2-1	TRBD2	TRBV19	NA	CASSIGTSGGHYNEQFF	TGTGCCAGTAGTATAGGGACTAGCGGGGGACACTACAATGAGCAGTTCTTC
TRBJ2-2	NA	TRBV6-6	NA	CASSRGQYTGELFF	TGTGCCAGCAGCCGGGGACAATACACCGGGGAGCTGTTTTTT
TRBJ1-5	NA	TRBV7-8	NA	CASTYSRDQPQHF	TGTGCCAGCACCTATTCCAGGGATCAGCCCCAGCATTTT
TRBJ2-5	NA	TRBV18	NA	CASSPPSQETQYF	TGTGCCAGCTCACCACCGAGCCAAGAGACCCAGTACTTC
TRBJ1-2	NA	TRBV7-9	NA	CASSLESGLGYTF	TGTGCCAGCAGCTTAGAGTCAGGGTTGGGCTACACCTTC
TRBJ2-3	TRBD1	TRBV3-1/TRBV3-2	once	CASSLRTGGGTDTQYF	TGTGCCAGCAGCTTACGGACAGGGGGGGGCACAGATACGCAGTATTTT
TRBJ2-7	NA	TRBV5-1	once	CASSSYTAYEQYF	TGCGCCAGCAGCTCTTATACGGCCTACGAGCAGTACTTC
TRBJ2-7	NA	TRBV14	once	CASSPRDSNYEQYF	TGTGCCAGCAGCCCACGGGACTCAAACTACGAGCAGTACTTC
TRBJ2-7	TRBD2	TRBV10-3	NA	CAISDPGLAGVYEQYF	TGTGCCATCAGTGACCCCGGACTAGCGGGGGTCTACGAGCAGTACTTC